This T cell receptor (beta chain) comes out of a study of T cells in Graves' hyperthyroidism and ophthalmopathy (dated by TCRdb to about 2019). For context, the study as a whole: Peripheral blood was collected at initial diagnosis, before any treatment. A discovery cohort of about 95 patients, about 40 with Graves' ophthalmopathy and 55 to 60 with stable Graves' hyperthyroidism, was used to find distinguishing TCR V-J signatures. The study also compared thyroid tissue and blood T-cell repertoires from about 6 Graves' hyperthyroidism patients. Once sampling was done, hyperthyroidism patients were given methimazole at a starting dose of 30 mg daily, whereas ophthalmopathy patients were given high-dose intravenous methylprednisolone. According to the paper, TCR Vbeta CDR3 sequencing was carried out on around 140 peripheral blood samples, which came from more than 40 ophthalmopathy, 75 or so hyperthyroidism and roughly 17 progressor patients. The approximately 98 discovery patients were randomly divided into training and test sets at a 7:3 ratio. Whether ophthalmopathy could be predicted prospectively was tested in an independent validation cohort made up of some 20 hyperthyroidism patients plus 17 patients who later progressed to ophthalmopathy.

The TCR beta CDR3 regions were amplified from the RNA transcripts. For the first round of RT-PCR on the TCR CDR3, the HTBI primer set was used together with the Qiagen OneStep RT-PCR kit. Libraries were constructed in a second round of multiplex PCR, after which size selection and purification were performed. The libraries were sequenced on an Illumina HiSeq2000 using paired-end 100 bp reads. In the original analysis: SOAPnuke was used to process the raw data, removing reads that contained adapters or uncalled bases, had a mean Phred below 15, or lacked an exact match to the constant primer or identifier. COPE v1.2.5 was used to merge high-quality paired reads, and clonotypes were defined as unique nucleotide sequences. MiTCR v1.1 was used to align clonotypes to the IMGT TRBV, TRBD and TRBJ reference segments. The analysis was restricted to V-J combinations with a frequency above 0.0001, which together covered around 99% of the repertoires. A TCS score was defined as the ratio between F50 (clonal expansion) and ExV (chaos), using BLOSUM62-based TCRdist between CDR3 peptides within each V-J. Welch's t-statistics and random forest reduced 500 to 550 V-J features to 13, which were used in a naive Bayes classifier (R e1071). TCRdb's own reprocessing of the public reads used fastp at Q25 and MiXCR and kept productive beta chains. Entries are consolidated by CDR3 protein sequence, retaining the most common genes and DNA. The V and J calls shown here were made by TCRdb, not taken from the authors' results. The sample records about 320,000 distinct CDR3 sequences, approximately 15% of which are singletons. The ten top clones hold around a third of the sample.

Graves' hyperthyroidism was defined as stable when no progression to ophthalmopathy occurred over 18 months of follow-up. Hyperthyroidism patients were newly diagnosed, had a disease duration of under 2 months, and were aged 18 to 65 years. Patients with uncontrolled infections, other autoimmune diseases, pregnancy or lactation were excluded. Clinical symptoms, serum thyroxine and TRAb, thyroid ultrasound, and orbital computed tomography formed the basis for the diagnoses. PBMCs were separated from under 12 ml of fresh peripheral blood using Ficoll-Paque density gradient centrifugation. Trizol reagent was used to extract total RNA, and RNA quality was then checked on an Agilent 2100 Bioanalyzer. From cysteine to phenylalanine, the CDR3 is 15 amino acids long. The kept DNA is CDR3 alone, 45 bases in frame from the first base. Trimming costs V 2 bases and J 0 bases, and their ends lie 10 bases apart. The germline V gene gives CDR1 as SGHRS and CDR2 as YFSETQ.

This clonotype was counted many times. The antigen it binds to is not known. No base quality information exists; no much larger clone differs at one position. Study-wide conclusions, independent of this receptor: Most expanded thyroid clonotypes (frequency above 0.001) were also found in blood, which suggests that blood repertoires may mirror thyroid immune responses. Ophthalmopathy was separated from stable hyperthyroidism by a 13 V-J signature model, with approximately 90% sensitivity and about 81% specificity obtained in cross-validation and 80%/75% obtained in testing. During validation, the model predicted progression to ophthalmopathy a median of approximately 6.5 months ahead of onset, with approximately 70% sensitivity and under 85% specificity. Sample size was not statistically predetermined, and blinding of investigators to group allocation was not performed.

Specimen: blood. Recombination linked TRBV5-1 to TRBJ2-3, with a weak D call of TRBD2 (6 bases match). This TCR derives from a man aged 25 to 40 with Graves' hyperthyroidism. The bases read TGCGCCAGCAGCTTCTCGGGAGTCAGCACAGATACGCAGTATTTT. The encoded protein is CASSFSGVSTDTQYF. The CDR3 plus the reference TRBV5-1 and TRBJ2-3 genes for the other parts give the full variable domain: KAGVTQTPRYLIKTRGQQVTLSCSPISGHRSVSWYQQTPGQGLQFLFEYFSETQRNKGNFPGRFSGRQFSNSRSEMNVSTLELGDSALYLCASSFSGVSTDTQYFGPGTRLTVL.